Below, 30 T cell receptor beta chains from the same sample are listed, as sequenced in a study of T cell responses to AZD1222 COVID-19 vaccine. Only in-frame clones appear in the TCRdb table, and some are missing; sequencing was by immunoSEQ multiplex PCR. There are nearly 110,000 clones in the sample; roughly nine tenths occur only once, and 5.5% to 8% lies in the top ten. Sample: peripheral blood, taken on day 0 of AZD1222 vaccination. These receptors originate from an adult in good health.

The gene calls are TRBV5-1 and TRBJ2-7, with TRBD1 identical over 7 bases. The CDR3 consists of 14 residues. Germline V lookup: CDR1 SGHRS, CDR2 YFSETQ. The junction had 6 bases not matched to a gene; V was cut back by 1 base and J by 5 bases. The CDR3 nucleotides are TGCGCCAGCAGCTTGACACAGGGGTTTAACGAGCAGTACTTC. This sequence encodes CASSLTQGFNEQYF.

This chain connects TRBV27 to TRBJ1-5, with 7 positions matching TRBD1. This CDR3 is 14 amino acids long. The junction had 10 bases not matched to a gene; V was cut back by 7 bases and J by 7 bases. Germline assignment: CDR1 MNHEY and CDR2 SMNVEV (reference sequence). The CDR3 reads CASKVTGTYQPQHF. CDR3 sequence (DNA): TGTGCCAGCAAAGTGACAGGGACTTACCAGCCCCAGCATTTT.

The chain recombines TRBV4-2 with TRBJ2-1; either TRBD1 or TRBD2 may supply D (5 bases each). Germline V gene lookup returns CDR1 LGHNA and CDR2 YNFKEQ. This CDR3 has 15 residues. The V end lost 0 bases, the J end lost 8 bases, and 14 bases lay between the germline ends. CDR3 sequence: CASSQDWARDDEQFF. As DNA, the CDR3 is TGTGCCAGCAGCCAAGATTGGGCACGGGACGATGAGCAGTTCTTC.

This clone was seen once. V gene TRBV5-6 combines with J gene TRBJ2-5; 9 bases map to TRBD1. Germline loops: CDR1 SGHDT, CDR2 YYEEEE. Trimming cost V 4 bases and J 4 bases; bases outside gene matches: 5. The CDR3 loop spans 14 amino acids. Written as DNA, the CDR3 is TGTGCCAGCAGCCCGGACAGGGGCGCAGAGACCCAGTACTTC. Encoded protein: CASSPDRGAETQYF.

CDR3 loop: CATNLDYSNQPQHF. The CDR3 region has the DNA TGTGCCACCAACCTAGATTATAGCAATCAGCCCCAGCATTTT. The V call is TRBV10-3, the J call TRBJ1-5; D call uncertain. The CDR3 consists of 14 residues. Trimming removed 10 bases from V and 0 bases from J, with 13 bases in between. In germline, CDR1 is ENHRY, CDR2 SYGVKD.

The rearrangement uses TRBV7-9 and TRBJ2-1, with a weak D call TRBD2 (6 bases). V lost 9 bases to trimming and J lost 0 bases, with 12 bases between them. The CDR3 is 14 amino acids. Germline V gene lookup returns CDR1 SEHNR and CDR2 FQNEAQ (reference sequence). As DNA, the CDR3 is TGTGCCAGTAATGGGGGGAGCTCCTACAATGAGCAGTTCTTC. This translates into CASNGGSSYNEQFF.

CDR3 loop: CASSWGLAGEADTQYF. Here the CDR3 DNA reads TGTGCCAGCAGCTGGGGACTAGCGGGAGAGGCAGATACGCAGTATTTT. V usage is TRBV5-4 and J usage is TRBJ2-3; 14 bases are a match to TRBD2. Per germline, CDR1 SGHNT and CDR2 YYREEE (reference sequence). V lost 3 bases and J lost 4; bases outside the gene matches: 4. This CDR3 has 16 residues.

The chain combines TRBV28 with TRBJ2-1; maybe TRBD2 (5 bases). The germline V gene has CDR1 MDHEN and CDR2 SYDVKM. Trimming took 5 bases from V and 4 from J, leaving 9 bases between them. The CDR3 length is 13 residues. CDR3 sequence (DNA): TGTGCCAGCAGTCCCGGGAATTACAATGAGCAGTTCTTC. As protein: CASSPGNYNEQFF.

The chain combines TRBV5-1 with TRBJ2-2; 8 bases fit TRBD1. The CDR3 runs 15 residues. The germline gives CDR1 SGHRS, CDR2 YFSETQ. The V gene end was trimmed by 4 bases and the J gene end by 5 bases; junction bases not matched to a gene: 7. This chain's CDR3 is CASSRQGPWTGELFF. The CDR3 DNA reads TGCGCCAGCAGCAGACAGGGGCCGTGGACCGGGGAGCTGTTTTTT. Full variable domain (outside the CDR3, taken from reference TRBV5-1 and TRBJ2-2): KAGVTQTPRYLIKTRGQQVTLSCSPISGHRSVSWYQQTPGQGLQFLFEYFSETQRNKGNFPGRFSGRQFSNSRSEMNVSTLELGDSALYLCASSRQGPWTGELFFGEGSRLTVL.

The chain has TRBV19 and TRBJ1-5; D perhaps matches TRBD1 (5 bases). V was trimmed by 8 bases and J by 2 bases, leaving 10 bases between them. The CDR3 is 13 residues long. From germline, CDR1 is LNHDA and CDR2 SQIVND (reference sequence). The CDR3 is CASGTVGNQPQHF. The CDR3 nucleotides are TGTGCCAGTGGGACGGTAGGCAATCAGCCCCAGCATTTT.

This sequence joins TRBV4-3 and TRBJ1-3; D perhaps matches TRBD1 (5 bases). Germline-derived CDR1 and CDR2 are LGHNA and YSLEER. The CDR3 is 15 amino acids. The V and J ends lost 0 bases and 2 bases respectively, with 8 bases between them. CDR3 bases: TGCGCCAGCAGCCAAGATCCAGGGCCTGGAAACACCATATATTTT. Its translation: CASSQDPGPGNTIYF.

This chain's CDR3 is CASALNTGELFF. The CDR3 coding sequence is TGTGCCAGTGCGTTGAACACCGGGGAGCTGTTTTTT. The chain carries TRBV3-1 (or the pseudogene TRBV3-2) and TRBJ2-2; D remains unclear. The germline gives CDR1 LGHDT, CDR2 YNNKEL (reference sequence). The CDR3 sequence is 12 residues long. V lost 9 bases, J lost 1 base, and 6 bases lay in between.

The chain combines TRBV30 with TRBJ2-7; unclear D gene. Germline V gives CDR1 GTSNPN, CDR2 SVGIG (reference sequence). Deletions cut 4 bases from V and 5 bases from J, with 12 bases between. The CDR3 loop spans 12 amino acids. The DNA of the CDR3 is TGTGCCTGGAAAACCGAGAACCACGAGCAGTACTTC. This sequence encodes CAWKTENHEQYF.

V and J are TRBV6-2 or TRBV6-3 and TRBJ2-3, with D maybe TRBD2 (5 bases). Germline assignment: CDR1 MNHEY and CDR2 SVGEGT. The CDR3 extends over 16 amino acids. Trimming stripped 4 bases from V and 1 base from J, with 15 bases between. The CDR3 spells CASSFAGLGRTDTQYF. DNA of the CDR3: TGTGCCAGCAGTTTCGCGGGCCTCGGTCGCACAGATACGCAGTATTTT.

V gene TRBV19 combines with J gene TRBJ2-1; 8 bases are a match to TRBD2. The CDR3 contains 21 residues. Per germline, CDR1 LNHDA and CDR2 SQIVND (reference sequence). Trimming cost V 1 base and J 0 bases; bases outside gene matches: 17. The CDR3 nucleotides read TGTGCCAGTAGTATAGCCCCCACTCACCAGCGGGAGCCTAGCTCCTACAATGAGCAGTTCTTC. This codes for CASSIAPTHQREPSSYNEQFF. The whole variable domain, filled in from reference TRBV19 and TRBJ2-1, reads DGGITQSPKYLFRKEGQNVTLSCEQNLNHDAMYWYRQDPGQGLRLIYYSQIVNDFQKGDIAEGYSVSREKKESFPLTVTSAQKNPTAFYLCASSIAPTHQREPSSYNEQFFGPGTRLTVL.

The rearrangement uses TRBV28 and TRBJ2-7; 8 nucleotides line up with TRBD1. Trimming removed 2 bases from V and 2 bases from J; junction bases left unmatched: 5. In germline, CDR1 is MDHEN, CDR2 SYDVKM. This CDR3 comprises 15 residues. The CDR3 spells CASSLGRTGTYEQYF. The DNA for the CDR3 is TGTGCCAGCAGTTTAGGCCGGACAGGGACCTACGAGCAGTACTTC.

A single count supports this clone. As DNA, the CDR3 is TGTGTTGTAGCGGGAGGTCTCTACGAGCAGTACTTC. It codes for CVVAGGLYEQYF. This chain connects TRBV28 to TRBJ2-7, with 10 bases matching TRBD2. The CDR3 length is 12 residues. Germline V lookup: CDR1 MDHEN, CDR2 SYDVKM.

The chain carries TRBV28 and TRBJ2-4; a weak D match, TRBD1 (6 bases). CDR3 length: 18 amino acids. The V gene's germline CDR1 is MDHEN and CDR2 SYDVKM. The V end was cut by 7 bases, the J end by 1 base, with 23 bases between. The CDR3: CASTGAGSRRLAKNIQYF. The CDR3 DNA follows: TGTGCCAGCACAGGGGCAGGGAGCCGGCGATTGGCCAAAAACATTCAGTACTTC.

CDR3 sequence reads: CASRPIRDILNPTYGYTF. The CDR3 bases are TGTGCCAGCAGACCCATCCGGGACATACTAAACCCCACCTATGGCTACACCTTC. The chain couples TRBV28 to TRBJ1-2; TRBD1 is a possible D gene (6 bases). CDR3 length equals 18 residues. In germline, CDR1 is MDHEN, CDR2 SYDVKM. V was cut by 6 bases and J by 4 bases, with 27 bases left in between.

The rearrangement uses TRBV4-3 and TRBJ2-1, with a weak D call TRBD1 (6 bases). Trimming took 3 bases from V and 9 from J, leaving 12 bases between them. The CDR3 sequence is 13 residues long. In germline, CDR1 is LGHNA, CDR2 YSLEER. CDR3: CASSQDSTGEQFF. The CDR3, as DNA: TGCGCCAGCAGCCAGGACAGTACGGGTGAGCAGTTCTTC.

This sequence joins TRBV13 and TRBJ1-1; the D is unclear. The CDR3 contains 16 residues. Germline V CDR1 and CDR2: PRHDT, FYEKMQ (reference sequence). V lost 4 bases and J 1 base, leaving 16 bases between the germline ends. The CDR3 here is CASSSWTIRGNTEAFF. The CDR3 coding sequence is TGTGCCAGCAGCTCCTGGACCATACGAGGGAACACTGAAGCTTTCTTT.

The chain joins TRBV6-5 to TRBJ2-1, with D possibly being TRBD2 (6 bases). This CDR3 has 15 amino acids. The V gene's germline CDR1 is MNHEY and CDR2 SVGAGI. V was shortened by 6 bases and J by 6 bases, with 18 bases between the two germline ends. The DNA for the CDR3 is TGTGCCAGCAGGTCCCCGGGAGTCGGAGTCAATGAGCAGTTCTTC. As protein: CASRSPGVGVNEQFF.

This clone has a handful of counts. The chain uses TRBV4-2 and TRBJ1-2; no clear D gene. The CDR3 loop spans 14 amino acids. V lost 1 base and J 4 bases, leaving 10 bases between the germline ends. CDR1 is LGHNA, CDR2 YNFKEQ, per germline. The CDR3 is CASSQGTPAYGYTF. In nucleotides, the CDR3 is TGTGCCAGCAGCCAAGGAACACCCGCCTATGGCTACACCTTC.

J is TRBJ2-7 and V is TRBV6-5; no clear D gene. Germline V gene data show CDR1 as MNHEY and CDR2 as SVGAGI. The CDR3 sequence is 16 residues long. V was pared by 2 bases and J by 3 bases, with 17 bases between. CDR3 region: CASSYIEEPPGYEQYF. The CDR3 bases are TGTGCCAGCAGTTACATCGAGGAACCCCCAGGCTACGAGCAGTACTTC.

This rearrangement joins TRBV5-4 to TRBJ1-1; 10 nucleotides line up with TRBD1. This CDR3 comprises 15 residues. Germline values: CDR1 SGHNT, CDR2 YYREEE (reference sequence). The V gene end was trimmed by 4 bases and the J gene end by 2 bases; junction bases not matched to a gene: 5. CDR3 amino acids: CASSDKTGGNTEAFF. The CDR3 coding sequence is TGTGCCAGCAGCGATAAGACAGGGGGCAACACTGAAGCTTTCTTT.

The J gene is TRBJ1-3, the V gene TRBV11-3, with D hard to call. The germline gives CDR1 SGHNT, CDR2 YENEEA. With 5 bases removed from V and 0 bases from J, the gap between germline ends came to 11 bases. CDR3 length equals 15 residues. The chain's CDR3 is CASSTSDYSGNTIYF. CDR3 nucleotides: TGTGCCAGCAGCACCTCTGACTACTCTGGAAACACCATATATTTT.

Remarks on this clone: A read error is likely, as this CDR3 ends without the conserved phenylalanine or tryptophan. Because the CDR3's place on the DNA is in doubt, the DNA is left out and the CDR3 is given as listed by TCRdb. The CDR3 protein is CATASDRP. The V call is TRBV15, the J call TRBJ1-1; the listed D gene, TRBD1, was not tested against the DNA. Germline V gene sequence: CDR1 LNHNV, CDR2 YYDKDF (reference sequence). Inclusive of both ends, the CDR3 amounts to 8 amino acids.

The genes are TRBV28 and TRBJ2-2; D gene uncertain. Trimming took off 4 bases at V and 2 bases at J, with 11 bases between the two ends. The length of the CDR3 is 15 residues. The germline gives CDR1 MDHEN, CDR2 SYDVKM. CDR3 DNA: TGTGCCAGCAGTTCGATGCGCAGTAACACCGGGGAGCTGTTTTTT. Its protein product is CASSSMRSNTGELFF.

The V call is TRBV18, the J call TRBJ1-1; 8 nucleotides agree with TRBD1. The CDR3 length is 16 residues. V was clipped by 3 bases and J by 0 bases; unmatched bases: 6. Germline CDR1 and CDR2: KGHSH and LQKENI. CDR3 residues: CASSPGQGPMNTEAFF. The CDR3 DNA follows: TGTGCCAGCTCACCTGGACAGGGACCCATGAACACTGAAGCTTTCTTT.

The chain is built from TRBV2 and TRBJ1-1; weak D call: TRBD1 (5 bases). CDR3 length: 15 residues. Trimming stripped 3 bases from V and 3 bases from J, with 14 bases between. The germline gives CDR1 SNHLY, CDR2 FYNNEI. In nucleotides, the CDR3 is TGTGCCAGCAGTGAGTCCCCGCAGGGCTACACTGAAGCTTTCTTT. Protein: CASSESPQGYTEAFF.